The clone carrying this TCR beta chain has a handful of counts. Its antigen is undetermined. These data come from a study of CD8+ T cells in alopecia areata. Study-wide results and caveats: Scalp samples also contribute reads from the resident alphabeta T cells found in normal skin. Treatment with tofacitinib significantly lowered scalp clonality and reduced expanded CD8+ clones among the top 100.

This sample's treatment: oral pan-JAK inhibitor, 5-10 mg twice daily. Samples from alopecia areata patients were lesional scalp punch biopsies and peripheral blood. A FACSAria was used to sort CD4+ and CD8+ T cells. These cells came from PBMCs. Following RNA extraction, reverse transcription yielded cDNA that acted as the sequencing template. The assay was immunoSEQ multiplex PCR, and TCRdb's table has in-frame clones only and misses some. Of around 100,000 clones in the sample, under 90% were seen once. V gave up 0 bases and J gave up 2 bases, with 13 bases separating them. Per the germline V gene, CDR1 is SGHRS and CDR2 is YFSETQ. This CDR3 contains 16 residues.

The chain uses TRBV5-1 and TRBJ2-3; D is uncertain. The receptor was isolated from a human donor with alopecia areata. The sequenced sample was CD8+ T cells sorted from blood, obtained around week 30, from a patient treated with tofacitinib. The CDR3 DNA reads TGCGCCAGCAGCTTGGGGCGTGTGGGGATCACAGATACGCAGTATTTT. This codes for CASSLGRVGITDTQYF. Complete variable domain (other parts from reference TRBV5-1 and TRBJ2-3): KAGVTQTPRYLIKTRGQQVTLSCSPISGHRSVSWYQQTPGQGLQFLFEYFSETQRNKGNFPGRFSGRQFSNSRSEMNVSTLELGDSALYLCASSLGRVGITDTQYFGPGTRLTVL.